Presented here are 8 T cell receptor beta chains from one specimen sequenced in a study of blood T cell repertoires in COVID-19. Only in-frame clones appear in the TCRdb table, and some are missing; sequencing was by immunoSEQ multiplex PCR. Of 25,000 to 35,000 clones in the sample, around four fifths were seen once. Source material: peripheral blood. Receptors were obtained from a woman in her 70s with active or convalescent COVID-19.

This sequence joins TRBV9 and TRBJ1-4; 9 positions agree with TRBD1. The CDR3 is 15 residues long. CDR1 and CDR2 (germline): SGDLS, YYNGEE. The J segment lost 7 bases and the V segment lost 4 bases, leaving 8 bases of the junction unmatched. The CDR3 DNA follows: TGTGCCAGCAGCCCCCGGGGGACAGGGCGTGAAAAACTGTTTTTT. Encoded protein: CASSPRGTGREKLFF.

This chain connects TRBV6-5 to TRBJ2-7, with 9 bases that match TRBD2. Germline V CDR1 and CDR2: MNHEY, SVGAGI. The CDR3 sequence is 14 residues long. After removal of 8 bases from V and 3 bases from J, the junction contained 8 bases not matched to a gene. The DNA of the CDR3 is TGTGCCAGCGCATTAGCGGGAGAGGGCTACGAGCAGTACTTC. Protein sequence: CASALAGEGYEQYF.

The J gene is TRBJ2-4, the V gene TRBV5-4, with 7 nucleotides matching TRBD1. Germline trimming cut 4 bases from V and 13 bases from J; bases unmatched to any gene: 14. Germline values: CDR1 SGHNT, CDR2 YYREEE (reference sequence). The CDR3 has 14 residues. As DNA, the CDR3 is TGTGCCAGCAGCCTACAGGGGTCACCGGGTACCCAGTACTTC. Its protein is CASSLQGSPGTQYF.

The rearrangement joins TRBV7-2 to TRBJ2-2; 8 bases line up with TRBD2. V lost 3 bases, J lost 1 base, and 4 bases stayed unmatched. This CDR3 has 16 amino acids. The germline V gene has CDR1 SGHTA and CDR2 FQGNSA. CDR3 nucleotide sequence: TGTGCCAGCAGCTTTCCCCTAGCGGGGAACACCGGGGAGCTGTTTTTT. Translating gives CASSFPLAGNTGELFF.

This rearrangement joins TRBV5-6 to TRBJ2-5; TRBD1 agrees at 9 bases. This CDR3 has 15 residues. The J segment lost 5 bases and the V segment lost 3 bases, leaving 8 bases of the junction unmatched. Germline CDR1 and CDR2: SGHDT and YYEEEE. CDR3 loop: CASSWGQGEGETQYF. The CDR3 DNA follows: TGTGCCAGCAGCTGGGGACAGGGTGAGGGGGAGACCCAGTACTTC.

The CDR3 region is CASSLGAGVRNEQFF. DNA for the CDR3: TGTGCCAGCAGCTTGGGAGCGGGAGTAAGGAATGAGCAGTTCTTC. The V call is TRBV7-2, the J call TRBJ2-1, with 8 nucleotides matching TRBD2. J lost 7 bases, V lost 3 bases, and 8 bases had no gene match. The CDR3 has 15 amino acids. Germline-derived CDR1 and CDR2 are SGHTA and FQGNSA. The whole variable domain, filled in from reference TRBV7-2 and TRBJ2-1, reads GAGVSQSPSNKVTEKGKDVELRCDPISGHTALYWYRQSLGQGLEFLIYFQGNSAPDKSGLPSDRFSAERTGGSVSTLTIQRTQQEDSAVYLCASSLGAGVRNEQFFGPGTRLTVL.

This chain uses TRBV19 with TRBJ1-3; D unclear. V was shortened by 8 bases and J by 2 bases, with 13 bases between the two germline ends. CDR1 is LNHDA and CDR2 is SQIVND in the germline V gene (reference sequence). CDR3 length: 14 residues. DNA for the CDR3: TGTGCCAGTGACTCTCGTGAGGCTGGAAACACCATATATTTT. Residues: CASDSREAGNTIYF.

In DNA form, the CDR3 reads TGTGCCAGCAGTTGGGGACAGATCTATGGCTACACCTTC. Protein product: CASSWGQIYGYTF. V and J are TRBV28 and TRBJ1-2; TRBD1 aligns across 7 bases. The CDR3 is 13 residues long. The ends lost 4 bases at V and 4 bases at J; junction bases unmatched: 3. Germline CDR1 MDHEN, CDR2 SYDVKM.